The 19 T cell receptor beta chains below were found in one sample sequenced in a study of T-cell reconstitution after alpha-beta-depleted transplantation in children. Construction of the TCRbeta library involved unique molecular identifiers. TCRdb redid the calling of the PCR reads with MiXCR, one entry per CDR3 protein. Here the sample spans 210,000 or so distinct CDR3 sequences, approximately 10% being singletons. The sequencing used PBMCs, collected before TCRalphabeta/CD19-depleted stem cell transplant. Receptor source: a child in the first two years of life with acute myeloid leukemia, due to receive a stem cell transplant.

This clonotype was picked up many times. V is TRBV20-1 and J is TRBJ2-5, with TRBD1 identical over 8 bases. The CDR3 spans 15 residues. Germline CDR1 is DFQATT and CDR2 is SNEGSKA (reference sequence). V lost 2 bases, J lost 0 bases, and 5 bases stayed unmatched. The CDR3 spells CSARSNRGYQETQYF. CDR3 bases: TGCAGTGCTAGATCGAACAGGGGGTACCAAGAGACCCAGTACTTC.

The V call is TRBV2, the J call TRBJ2-1, with D tentatively TRBD1 (5 bases). Between the trimmed V and J ends, which lost 8 bases and 5 bases, there was a span of 13 bases. The CDR3 has 13 residues. The germline gives CDR1 SNHLY, CDR2 FYNNEI. CDR3 nucleotide sequence: TGTGCCAGCCCCAACAGACAGAACAATGAGCAGTTCTTC. Protein: CASPNRQNNEQFF.

This clonotype was recorded a few times. The chain has TRBV28 and TRBJ2-2; D remains unclear. The CDR3 sequence is 16 residues long. Germline assignment: CDR1 MDHEN and CDR2 SYDVKM. V was shortened by 3 bases and J by 0 bases, with 11 bases between the two germline ends. The CDR3 nucleotides read TGTGCCAGCAGTTTGAGGCCAGTCTCGAACACCGGGGAGCTGTTTTTT. This gives the protein CASSLRPVSNTGELFF.

This clonotype was detected ten times or more. This chain connects TRBV27 to TRBJ1-2; TRBD1 aligns across 8 bases. Per germline, CDR1 MNHEY and CDR2 SMNVEV (reference sequence). The CDR3 extends over 16 amino acids. V lost 5 bases to trimming and J lost 7 bases; unmatched junction nucleotides: 15. This CDR3 is CASSTPEDRESSGYTF. DNA for the CDR3: TGTGCCAGCAGTACACCAGAGGACAGGGAGTCTAGTGGCTACACCTTC.

V gene TRBV6-1 combines with J gene TRBJ2-1; TRBD2 matches 7 bases. The CDR3 covers 17 residues. V trimming: 5 bases; J trimming: 4 bases; junction bases outside the gene matches: 14. Germline loops: CDR1 MNHNS, CDR2 SASEGT. The CDR3, as DNA: TGTGCCAGCAGTCGCACCCACCTCACTAGCGTTTACAATGAGCAGTTCTTC. Encoded protein: CASSRTHLTSVYNEQFF.

Many counts were recorded for this clonotype. V is TRBV28 and J is TRBJ2-3; 8 bases match TRBD1. This CDR3 has 13 residues. The V segment lost 10 bases and the J segment 6 bases; nucleotides outside the gene matches: 9. CDR1 and CDR2 from the germline V gene are MDHEN and SYDVKM. The CDR3 spells CATFQGALDTQYF. The CDR3 nucleotides are TGTGCCACCTTTCAGGGGGCGTTGGATACGCAGTATTTT.

This clonotype was recorded at least ten times. The chain has TRBV2 and TRBJ1-1, with D tentatively TRBD1 (6 bases). Germline V gives CDR1 SNHLY, CDR2 FYNNEI. This CDR3 contains 14 residues. V dropped 7 bases and J dropped 11 bases, with 23 bases sitting between them. CDR3 sequence: CASTPGQKARFAFF. CDR3 nucleotide sequence: TGTGCCAGCACCCCAGGACAGAAGGCACGATTCGCTTTCTTT.

A remark on this clonotype: This may stem from a read error, because a much larger clone lies one nucleotide away. The chain employs TRBV18 and TRBJ1-6; no clear D. The CDR3 contains 14 residues. Germline CDR1 KGHSH, CDR2 LQKENI. The CDR3 here is CASSPQAANSPFHF. The CDR3 nucleotides read TGTGCCAGCTCACCTCAGGCGGCGAATTCACCCTTCCACTTT.

The J gene is TRBJ2-7, the V gene TRBV27; 7 bases fit TRBD2. Trimming took 9 bases from V and 1 from J; bases not matched to a gene: 9. Per germline, CDR1 MNHEY and CDR2 SMNVEV (reference sequence). This CDR3 has 14 residues. The CDR3 nucleotides are TGTGCCAGTAGTCGAACTAGCGATTCCTACGAGCAGTACTTC. Its translation is CASSRTSDSYEQYF.

At least ten counts were recorded for this clonotype. The CDR3 nucleotides read TGCAGTGCTAGCGGCCAGAGCTACTACGAGCAGTACTTC. Its protein product is CSASGQSYYEQYF. The chain is built from TRBV20-1 and TRBJ2-7, with D uncertain. Germline loops: CDR1 DFQATT, CDR2 SNEGSKA (reference sequence). V was shortened by 3 bases and J by 3 bases, with 12 bases between the two germline ends. The CDR3 consists of 13 residues.

This clonotype was seen repeatedly, ten times or more. The genes are TRBV4-3 and TRBJ2-2, with 12 bases identical to TRBD1. CDR3 length: 17 residues. Per germline, CDR1 LGHNA and CDR2 YSLEER. J lost 5 bases, V lost 5 bases, and 9 bases had no gene match. The CDR3 coding sequence is TGCGCCAGCAGCAGGCGGGACAGGGGGCGGGGAACCGGGGAGCTGTTTTTT. Translation: CASSRRDRGRGTGELFF.

In this sample, this clonotype turned up many times. The gene calls are TRBV7-9 and TRBJ2-7; possibly TRBD2 for D (7 bases). In germline, CDR1 is SEHNR, CDR2 FQNEAQ (reference sequence). This CDR3 is 14 amino acids long. Trimming cost V 8 bases and J 0 bases, with 14 bases left between them. The CDR3 protein is CASRRGASSYEQYF. CDR3 DNA sequence: TGTGCCAGCCGCCGGGGGGCAAGCTCCTACGAGCAGTACTTC.

The V gene is TRBV29-1, the J gene TRBJ1-1; 9 positions agree with TRBD1. CDR3 length: 14 amino acids. Germline V CDR1 and CDR2: SQVTM, ANQGSEA. The V gene end was trimmed by 3 bases and the J gene end by 1 base; junction bases not matched to a gene: 3. CDR3 sequence reads: CSVDGTGRNTEAFF. CDR3 in DNA: TGCAGCGTTGATGGGACAGGGCGGAACACTGAAGCTTTCTTT.

This clonotype was recorded a few times. This chain joins TRBV6-1 and TRBJ2-3, with D perhaps being TRBD1 or TRBD2 (5 bases each). Germline V gene data show CDR1 as MNHNS and CDR2 as SASEGT. CDR3 length: 15 residues. V was cut by 0 bases and J by 3 bases, with 10 bases left in between. This chain's CDR3 is CASSEAGEGTDTQYF. For the CDR3, the DNA is TGTGCCAGCAGTGAAGCGGGGGAAGGAACAGATACGCAGTATTTT.

This clonotype was counted at least ten times. The chain links TRBV6-5 to TRBJ1-1, with TRBD1 matching over 9 bases. CDR1 MNHEY and CDR2 SVGAGI come from the germline V gene. With V trimmed by 4 bases and J by 1 base, 4 bases remained unmatched. This CDR3 has 15 amino acids. In DNA form, the CDR3 reads TGTGCCAGCAGTTGGCCGGGACAGGGGAACACTGAAGCTTTCTTT. Translating it yields CASSWPGQGNTEAFF.

As regards this clonotype: A much larger clone differs from this one at a single base, so this may be a read error. The chain joins TRBV6-2 or TRBV6-3 to TRBJ1-5; D is ambiguous. Germline CDR1 MNHEY, CDR2 SVGEGT. Trimming pared 8 bases from V and 4 bases from J, leaving 15 bases between. The CDR3 extends over 14 amino acids. CDR3 nucleotide sequence: TGTGCCAGCCGCGGGGTCAGTAGAAATCAGCCCCAGCATTTT. Residues: CASRGVSRNQPQHF.

This clonotype was seen many times. The V and J genes are TRBV4-2 and TRBJ2-3; 9 nucleotides match TRBD2. With V trimmed by 0 bases and J by 0 bases, 13 bases remained unmatched. This CDR3 contains 20 residues. CDR1 LGHNA and CDR2 YNFKEQ come from the germline V gene. CDR3 loop: CASSQDPLAGSITSTDTQYF. CDR3 sequence (DNA): TGTGCCAGCAGCCAAGATCCCCTAGCGGGGTCAATTACTAGCACAGATACGCAGTATTTT.

At least ten counts were recorded for this clonotype. The chain couples TRBV6-1 to TRBJ2-7; D could derive from TRBD1 or TRBD2 (5 bases each). Per the germline V gene, CDR1 is MNHNS and CDR2 is SASEGT. V lost 4 bases and J lost 3, with 10 bases in between. The CDR3 is 13 amino acids. The CDR3 protein is CASSAGQLYEQYF. DNA for the CDR3: TGTGCCAGCAGTGCGGGGCAACTCTACGAGCAGTACTTC.

This clonotype was detected ten times or more. The CDR3 here is CSATGLAVSYEQYF. DNA for the CDR3: TGCAGTGCGACGGGACTAGCGGTATCCTACGAGCAGTACTTC. The gene calls are TRBV20-1 and TRBJ2-7; TRBD2 agrees at 11 bases. This CDR3 region has 14 residues. CDR1 is DFQATT and CDR2 is SNEGSKA in the germline V gene (reference sequence). Unmatched junction bases numbered 5, after V lost 6 bases and J lost 1 base.